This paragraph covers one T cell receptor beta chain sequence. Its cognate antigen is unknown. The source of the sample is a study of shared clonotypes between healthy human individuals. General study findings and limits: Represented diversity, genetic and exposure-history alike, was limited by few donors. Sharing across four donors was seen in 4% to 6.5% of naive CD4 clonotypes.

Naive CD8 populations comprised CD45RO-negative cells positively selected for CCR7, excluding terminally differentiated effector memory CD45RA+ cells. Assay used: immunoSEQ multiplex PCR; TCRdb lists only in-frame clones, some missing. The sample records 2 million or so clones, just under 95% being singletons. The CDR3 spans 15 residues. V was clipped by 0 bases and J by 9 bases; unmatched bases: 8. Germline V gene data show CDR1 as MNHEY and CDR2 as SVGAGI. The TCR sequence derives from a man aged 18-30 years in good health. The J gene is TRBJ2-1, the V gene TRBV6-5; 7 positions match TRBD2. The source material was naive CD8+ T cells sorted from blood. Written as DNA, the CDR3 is TGTGCCAGCAGTTACTCCAGGCTAGCGGTGGGTGAGCAGTTCTTC. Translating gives CASSYSRLAVGEQFF.